The 13 T cell receptor beta chains given below trace back to one sample, sequenced in a study of blood T cell repertoires in COVID-19. Sequencing used immunoSEQ multiplex PCR; TCRdb keeps in-frame clones, though not all of them. There are under 150,000 clones in the sample; 88% occur only once, and approximately 2.5% lies in the top ten. The sequenced sample was peripheral blood. All receptors come from a human donor in a cohort sampled during active COVID-19.

The chain carries TRBV6-5 and TRBJ1-2; D is perhaps TRBD1 (5 bases). Germline assignment: CDR1 MNHEY and CDR2 SVGAGI. This CDR3 region has 15 residues. V was trimmed by 6 bases and J by 4 bases, leaving 18 bases between them. The CDR3 sequence is CASRTPGESGYGYTF. The DNA for the CDR3 is TGTGCCAGCAGGACCCCGGGGGAATCTGGCTATGGCTACACCTTC.

The rearrangement uses TRBV5-1 and TRBJ2-7; D might be TRBD1 (5 bases). The germline V gene encodes CDR1 SGHRS and CDR2 YFSETQ. This CDR3 contains 13 residues. Trimming took 5 bases from V and 2 from J, leaving 11 bases between them. CDR3: CASRVQAPYEQYF. The CDR3 DNA sequence: TGCGCCAGCAGGGTACAGGCTCCCTACGAGCAGTACTTC.

The chain combines TRBV7-9 with TRBJ2-7, with TRBD1 matching 8 bases. The CDR3 sequence is 14 residues long. V was clipped by 6 bases and J by 6 bases; unmatched bases: 10. CDR1 is SEHNR and CDR2 is FQNEAQ in the germline V gene (reference sequence). The CDR3 DNA is TGTGCCAGCAGTAATGGACAGGGCCTCTCCGAGCAGTACTTC. Protein sequence: CASSNGQGLSEQYF.

This clone came up once. This chain links TRBV5-1 with TRBJ2-1; TRBD2 aligns across 13 bases. This CDR3 region has 21 residues. Per the germline V gene, CDR1 is SGHRS and CDR2 is YFSETQ. J lost 3 bases, V lost 4 bases, and 19 bases had no gene match. The CDR3: CASSPQLAGGLLAGHYNEQFF. CDR3 DNA: TGCGCCAGCAGCCCCCAACTAGCGGGGGGGCTTTTGGCCGGCCACTACAATGAGCAGTTCTTC. Combining the CDR3 with reference TRBV5-1 and TRBJ2-1 gives the whole variable domain KAGVTQTPRYLIKTRGQQVTLSCSPISGHRSVSWYQQTPGQGLQFLFEYFSETQRNKGNFPGRFSGRQFSNSRSEMNVSTLELGDSALYLCASSPQLAGGLLAGHYNEQFFGPGTRLTVL.

CDR3 DNA sequence: TGTGCCAGCAGTTTAGGACAGGGGGGCGCCCAGCCCCAGCATTTT. It yields the protein CASSLGQGGAQPQHF. The gene calls are TRBV27 and TRBJ1-5, with TRBD1 matching 10 bases. The V segment lost 2 bases and the J segment 7 bases; nucleotides outside the gene matches: 5. Germline-derived CDR1 and CDR2 are MNHEY and SMNVEV (reference sequence). This CDR3 region has 15 residues.

The chain recombines TRBV7-2 with TRBJ1-5; 8 bases agree with TRBD1. Germline V gives CDR1 SGHTA, CDR2 FQGNSA. The CDR3 totals 15 residues. V dropped 6 bases and J dropped 7; count of bases not matched to a gene: 11. The CDR3 loop reads CASSWTGRKAQPQHF. The DNA of the CDR3 is TGTGCCAGCAGTTGGACAGGGAGGAAAGCACAGCCCCAGCATTTT.

The chain uses TRBV18 and TRBJ2-2, with TRBD1 matching over 7 bases. Trimming cost V 3 bases and J 4 bases; bases outside gene matches: 2. The CDR3 is 14 residues long. Per germline, CDR1 KGHSH and CDR2 LQKENI. The DNA of the CDR3 is TGTGCCAGCTCACCGGGACAGCTCACCGGGGAGCTGTTTTTT. This sequence encodes CASSPGQLTGELFF. The variable domain in full, with the rest retrieved from reference TRBV18 and TRBJ2-2, is NAGVMQNPRHLVRRRGQEARLRCSPMKGHSHVYWYRQLPEEGLKFMVYLQKENIIDESGMPKERFSAEFPKEGPSILRIQQVVRGDSAAYFCASSPGQLTGELFFGEGSRLTVL.

This clone was recorded only once. J is TRBJ1-1 and V is TRBV4-2; possible D gene TRBD1, 5 bases. The CDR3 extends over 15 amino acids. Trimming removed 0 bases at V and 6 bases at J, with 14 bases between. The germline CDR1 and CDR2 sequences are LGHNA and YNFKEQ. The CDR3 nucleotides are TGTGCCAGCAGCCAAGACCGACAGTTTGGGGCTGAAGCTTTCTTT. Translating it yields CASSQDRQFGAEAFF.

The sample holds one count of this clone. The rearrangement joins TRBV29-1 to TRBJ2-7; possible D gene TRBD1, 6 bases. Germline CDR1 SQVTM, CDR2 ANQGSEA. The CDR3 length is 15 residues. V was clipped by 1 base and J by 2 bases, with 15 bases between them. The CDR3 is CSVEVRTGIPYEQYF. DNA of the CDR3: TGCAGCGTTGAAGTCCGAACAGGGATCCCCTACGAGCAGTACTTC.

In DNA form, the CDR3 reads TGTGCCAGCAGCCCTTTACTAGCGGCGGACGGGGAGCTGTTTTTT. It codes for CASSPLLAADGELFF. The chain couples TRBV9 to TRBJ2-2, with 8 bases fitting TRBD2. The V segment lost 4 bases and the J segment 7 bases; nucleotides outside the gene matches: 9. The CDR3 loop spans 15 amino acids. The germline V gene encodes CDR1 SGDLS and CDR2 YYNGEE.

V is TRBV4-3 and J is TRBJ1-1, with TRBD1 identical over 8 bases. The V gene end was trimmed by 4 bases and the J gene end by 5 bases; junction bases not matched to a gene: 18. The germline gives CDR1 LGHNA, CDR2 YSLEER. The CDR3 is made up of 18 amino acids. The CDR3 region has the DNA TGCGCCAGCAGCCGAAGCCACTCGAACAGGGGGATGGATACTGAAGCTTTCTTT. Translation: CASSRSHSNRGMDTEAFF.

V usage is TRBV7-9 and J usage is TRBJ2-2, with unresolved D. V lost 2 bases to trimming and J lost 5 bases, with 9 bases between them. This CDR3 comprises 14 residues. Germline assignment: CDR1 SEHNR and CDR2 FQNEAQ (reference sequence). The CDR3 spells CASSLKTRTGELFF. Written as DNA, the CDR3 is TGTGCCAGCAGCTTAAAAACTCGAACCGGGGAGCTGTTTTTT.

The DNA for the CDR3 is TGTGCCAGCAGTGAGGGAGGGATAGAGGAAAAACTGTTTTTT. Its protein is CASSEGGIEEKLFF. The rearrangement joins TRBV28 to TRBJ1-4; D is uncertain. The CDR3 extends over 14 amino acids. The germline V gene has CDR1 MDHEN and CDR2 SYDVKM. With 5 bases removed from V and 8 bases from J, the gap between germline ends came to 15 bases.